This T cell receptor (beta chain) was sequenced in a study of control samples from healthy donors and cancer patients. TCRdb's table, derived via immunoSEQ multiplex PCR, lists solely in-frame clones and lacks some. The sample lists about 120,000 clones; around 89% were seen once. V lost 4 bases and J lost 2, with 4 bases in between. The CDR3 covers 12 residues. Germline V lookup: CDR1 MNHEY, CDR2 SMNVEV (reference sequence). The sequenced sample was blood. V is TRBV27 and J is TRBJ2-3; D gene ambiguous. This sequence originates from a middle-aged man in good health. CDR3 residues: CASSSDTDTQYF. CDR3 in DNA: TGTGCCAGCAGTTCGGACACAGATACGCAGTATTTT.